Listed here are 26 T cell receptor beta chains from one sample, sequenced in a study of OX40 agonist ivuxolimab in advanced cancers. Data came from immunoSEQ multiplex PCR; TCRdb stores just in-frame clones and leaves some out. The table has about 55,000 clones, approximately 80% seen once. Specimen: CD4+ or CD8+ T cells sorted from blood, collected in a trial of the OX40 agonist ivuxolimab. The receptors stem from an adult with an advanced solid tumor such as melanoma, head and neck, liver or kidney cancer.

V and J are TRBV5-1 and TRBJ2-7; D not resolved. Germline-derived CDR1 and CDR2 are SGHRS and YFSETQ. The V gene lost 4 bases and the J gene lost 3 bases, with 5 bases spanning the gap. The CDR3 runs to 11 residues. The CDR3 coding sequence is TGCGCCAGCAGCGCAGGCTACGAGCAGTACTTC. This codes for CASSAGYEQYF.

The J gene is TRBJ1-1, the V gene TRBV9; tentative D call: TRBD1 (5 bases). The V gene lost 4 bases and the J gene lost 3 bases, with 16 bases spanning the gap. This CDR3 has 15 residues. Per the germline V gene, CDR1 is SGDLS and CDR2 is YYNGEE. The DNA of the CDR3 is TGTGCCAGCAGCCCGGGACTCCCGGCGTACACTGAAGCTTTCTTT. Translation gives CASSPGLPAYTEAFF. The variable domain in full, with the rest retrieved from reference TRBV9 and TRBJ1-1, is DSGVTQTPKHLITATGQRVTLRCSPRSGDLSVYWYQQSLDQGLQFLIQYYNGEERAKGNILERFSAQQFPDLHSELNLSSLELGDSALYFCASSPGLPAYTEAFFGQGTRLTVV.

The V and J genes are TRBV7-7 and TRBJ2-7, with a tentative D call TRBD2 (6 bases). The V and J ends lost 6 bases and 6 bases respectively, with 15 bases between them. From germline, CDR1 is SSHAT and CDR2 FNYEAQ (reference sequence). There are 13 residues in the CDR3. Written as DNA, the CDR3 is TGTGCCAGCAGTCCCCTGCCGGAGGGCGAGCAGTACTTC. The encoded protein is CASSPLPEGEQYF.

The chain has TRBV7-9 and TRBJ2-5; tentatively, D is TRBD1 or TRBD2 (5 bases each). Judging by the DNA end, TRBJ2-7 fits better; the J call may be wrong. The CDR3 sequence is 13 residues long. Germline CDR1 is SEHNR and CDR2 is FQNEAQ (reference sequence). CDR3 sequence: CASGRDPTYEQYF. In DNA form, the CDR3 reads TGTGCCAGCGGACGGGACCCAACCTACGAGCAGTACTTC.

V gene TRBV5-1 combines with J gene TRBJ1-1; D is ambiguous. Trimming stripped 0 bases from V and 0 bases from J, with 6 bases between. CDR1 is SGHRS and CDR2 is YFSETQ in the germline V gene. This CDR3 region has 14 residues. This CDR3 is CASSLGSVNTEAFF. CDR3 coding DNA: TGCGCCAGCAGCTTGGGGTCGGTGAACACTGAAGCTTTCTTT.

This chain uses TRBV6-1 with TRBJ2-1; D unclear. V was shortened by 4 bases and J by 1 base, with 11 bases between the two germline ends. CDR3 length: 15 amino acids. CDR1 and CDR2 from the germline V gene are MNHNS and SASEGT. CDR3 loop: CASSVSPLSYNEQFF. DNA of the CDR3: TGTGCCAGCAGTGTTTCCCCTTTGTCCTACAATGAGCAGTTCTTC.

The CDR3 sequence: CASSLAAATYEQYF. DNA for the CDR3: TGTGCCAGCAGCTTAGCGGCAGCCACCTACGAGCAGTACTTC. The chain is built from TRBV7-9 and TRBJ2-7; D gene unclear. CDR3 size: 14 residues. The germline CDR1 and CDR2 sequences are SEHNR and FQNEAQ (reference sequence). With 0 bases removed from V and 2 bases from J, the gap between germline ends came to 8 bases.

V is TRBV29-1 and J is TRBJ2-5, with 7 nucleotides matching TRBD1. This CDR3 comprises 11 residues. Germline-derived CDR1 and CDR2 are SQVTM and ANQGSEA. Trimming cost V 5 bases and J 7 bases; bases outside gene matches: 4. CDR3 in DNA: TGCAGCGTTCGACAGGGTACGACCCAGTACTTC. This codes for CSVRQGTTQYF.

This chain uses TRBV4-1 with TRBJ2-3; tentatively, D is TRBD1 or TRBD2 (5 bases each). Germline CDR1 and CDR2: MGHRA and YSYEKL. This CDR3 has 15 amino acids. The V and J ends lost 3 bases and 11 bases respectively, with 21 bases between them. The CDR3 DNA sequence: TGCGCCAGCAGCCATATCCGGGACCAAAAACGGGGGCAGTATTTT. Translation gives CASSHIRDQKRGQYF.

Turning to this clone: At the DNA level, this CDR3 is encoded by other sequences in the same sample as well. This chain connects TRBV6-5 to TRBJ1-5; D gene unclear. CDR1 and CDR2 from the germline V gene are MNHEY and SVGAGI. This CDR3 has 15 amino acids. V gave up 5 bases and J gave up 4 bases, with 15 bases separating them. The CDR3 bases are TGTGCCAGCAGTCCCCGGTCCGGCGGGAATCAGCCCCAGCATTTT. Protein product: CASSPRSGGNQPQHF.

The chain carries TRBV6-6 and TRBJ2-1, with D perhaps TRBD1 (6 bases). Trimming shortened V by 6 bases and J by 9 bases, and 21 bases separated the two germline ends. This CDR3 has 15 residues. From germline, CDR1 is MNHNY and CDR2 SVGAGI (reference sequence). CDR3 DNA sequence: TGTGCCAGCAGGTACAGGGCCAATGTCATGAGTGAGCAGTTCTTC. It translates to CASRYRANVMSEQFF.

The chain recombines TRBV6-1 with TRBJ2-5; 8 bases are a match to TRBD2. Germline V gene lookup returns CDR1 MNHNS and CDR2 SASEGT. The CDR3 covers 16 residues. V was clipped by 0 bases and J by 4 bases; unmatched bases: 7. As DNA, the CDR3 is TGTGCCAGCAGTGAAGCTGCCCTAGCGGGTGCAGAGACCCAGTACTTC. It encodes CASSEAALAGAETQYF.

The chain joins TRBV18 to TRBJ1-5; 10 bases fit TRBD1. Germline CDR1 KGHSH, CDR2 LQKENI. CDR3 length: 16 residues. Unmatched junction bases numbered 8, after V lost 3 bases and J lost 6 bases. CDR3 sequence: CASSPPGTGASQPQHF. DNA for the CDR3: TGTGCCAGCTCACCCCCCGGGACAGGGGCCAGTCAGCCCCAGCATTTT.

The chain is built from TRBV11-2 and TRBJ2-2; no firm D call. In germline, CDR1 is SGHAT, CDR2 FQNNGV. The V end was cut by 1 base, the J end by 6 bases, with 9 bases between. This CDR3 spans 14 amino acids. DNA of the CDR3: TGTGCCAGCAGCTTAGTTGGTGTCTCCGGGGAGCTGTTTTTT. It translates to CASSLVGVSGELFF.

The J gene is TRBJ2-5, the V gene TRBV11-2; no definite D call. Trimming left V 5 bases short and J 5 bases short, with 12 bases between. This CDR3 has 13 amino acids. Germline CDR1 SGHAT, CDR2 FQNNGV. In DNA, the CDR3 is TGTGCCAGCAGCGCCTTGCTGGGGGAGACCCAGTACTTC. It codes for CASSALLGETQYF.

In DNA form, the CDR3 reads TGTGCCAGCAGTTACTTGGGGAAAGATCAGCCCCAGCATTTT. Translated: CASSYLGKDQPQHF. V usage is TRBV6-5 and J usage is TRBJ1-5; the D is unclear. V was trimmed by 1 base and J by 5 bases, leaving 9 bases between them. The CDR3 sequence is 14 residues long. Germline V CDR1 and CDR2: MNHEY, SVGAGI.

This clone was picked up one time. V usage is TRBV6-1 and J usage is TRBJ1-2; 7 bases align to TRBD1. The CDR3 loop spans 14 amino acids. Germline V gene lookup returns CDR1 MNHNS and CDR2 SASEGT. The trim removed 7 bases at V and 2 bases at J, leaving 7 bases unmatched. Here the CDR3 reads CASTSAGGNYGYTF. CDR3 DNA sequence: TGTGCCAGCACTTCAGCAGGGGGAAACTATGGCTACACCTTC.

The CDR3 bases are TGTGCCAGCAGCGTAGTAGGGGGGAAAGGGAACAATGAGCAGTTCTTC. This codes for CASSVVGGKGNNEQFF. This sequence joins TRBV9 and TRBJ2-1; either TRBD1 or TRBD2 may fit D (6 bases each). Germline lookup yields CDR1 SGDLS and CDR2 YYNGEE. The CDR3 is 16 amino acids. Trimming pared 0 bases from V and 5 bases from J, leaving 15 bases between.

In DNA form, the CDR3 reads TGTGCCAGTAGTATGGAGCGGACAGGGCAAGGGGCCAACGTCCTGACTTTC. Translating gives CASSMERTGQGANVLTF. This chain links TRBV19 with TRBJ2-6, with TRBD1 matching over 8 bases. V lost 3 bases and J lost 4; bases outside the gene matches: 8. CDR3 length equals 17 residues. Germline V gene lookup returns CDR1 LNHDA and CDR2 SQIVND (reference sequence).

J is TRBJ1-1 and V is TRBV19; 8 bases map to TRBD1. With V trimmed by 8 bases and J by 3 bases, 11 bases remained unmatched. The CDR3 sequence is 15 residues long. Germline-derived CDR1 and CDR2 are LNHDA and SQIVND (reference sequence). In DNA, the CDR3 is TGTGCCAGTCAGATGACAGGGGCGGGTTACACTGAAGCTTTCTTT. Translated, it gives CASQMTGAGYTEAFF.

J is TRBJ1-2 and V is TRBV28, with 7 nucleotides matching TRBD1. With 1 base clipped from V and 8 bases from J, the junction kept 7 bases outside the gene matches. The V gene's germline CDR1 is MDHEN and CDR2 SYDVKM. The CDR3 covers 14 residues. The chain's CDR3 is CASSLLQGRKGYTF. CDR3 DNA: TGTGCCAGCAGTTTATTACAGGGGCGTAAAGGCTACACCTTC.

The CDR3, as DNA: TGTGCCAGCAGCTTACCGGGGGCCCTCTCCTACGAGCAGTACTTC. Encoded protein: CASSLPGALSYEQYF. The chain links TRBV7-2 to TRBJ2-7; D might be TRBD1 or TRBD2, each matching 6 bases. V shed 2 bases and J shed 0 bases, with 11 bases lying between them. Per germline, CDR1 SGHTA and CDR2 FQGNSA. The CDR3 sequence is 15 residues long.

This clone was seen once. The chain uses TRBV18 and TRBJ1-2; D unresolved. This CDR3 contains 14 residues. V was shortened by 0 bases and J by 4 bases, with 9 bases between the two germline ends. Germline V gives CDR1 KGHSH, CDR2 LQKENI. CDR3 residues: CASSPPAPSYGYTF. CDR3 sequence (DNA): TGTGCCAGCTCACCACCGGCACCCAGCTATGGCTACACCTTC.

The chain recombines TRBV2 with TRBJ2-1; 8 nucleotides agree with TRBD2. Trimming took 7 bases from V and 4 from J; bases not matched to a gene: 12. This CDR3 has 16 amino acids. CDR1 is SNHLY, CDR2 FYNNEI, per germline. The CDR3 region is CASNRPGLGLYNEQFF. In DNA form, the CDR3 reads TGTGCCAGCAATAGGCCGGGACTAGGACTGTACAATGAGCAGTTCTTC.

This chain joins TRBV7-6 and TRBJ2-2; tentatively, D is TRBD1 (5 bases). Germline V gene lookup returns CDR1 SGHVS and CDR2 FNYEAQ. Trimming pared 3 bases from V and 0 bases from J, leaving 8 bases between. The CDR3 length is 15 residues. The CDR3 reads CASSFSGTNTGELFF. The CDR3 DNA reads TGTGCCAGCAGCTTTTCAGGGACGAACACCGGGGAGCTGTTTTTT.

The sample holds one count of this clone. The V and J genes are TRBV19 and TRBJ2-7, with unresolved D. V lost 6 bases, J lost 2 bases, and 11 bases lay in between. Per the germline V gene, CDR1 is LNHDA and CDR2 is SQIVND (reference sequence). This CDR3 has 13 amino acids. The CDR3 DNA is TGTGCCAGTAGGAAGACGGAGACCTACGAGCAGTACTTC. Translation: CASRKTETYEQYF.